The clone carrying this T cell receptor beta chain appeared many times. Its antigen is unknown. These data come from a study of T cells in Graves' hyperthyroidism and ophthalmopathy. Exclusion criteria comprised uncontrolled infection, other autoimmune disease, pregnancy or lactation. Diagnosis rested on symptoms, serum thyroxine and TRAb, thyroid ultrasound, and orbital computed tomography. TCR beta CDR3 sequences were amplified from RNA transcripts. First-round RT-PCR of the TCR CDR3 relied on the HTBI primer set. MiXCR was run by TCRdb on the multiplex PCR reads, yielding one entry per CDR3 protein. Altogether under 250,000 distinct CDR3 sequences are present, about a sixth being singletons, with the ten largest covering 53%. Whole-study findings and limits: With a median lead of 6.5 months before onset, the model predicted ophthalmopathy. Most expanded thyroid clonotypes above 0.001 recurred in blood.

The CDR3 is made up of 12 amino acids. Germline-derived CDR1 and CDR2 are SNHLY and FYNNEI. Trimming shortened V by 6 bases and J by 5 bases, and 11 bases separated the two germline ends. The sequencing sample was made of blood. The chain carries TRBV2 and TRBJ2-7; a possible D gene is TRBD1 (6 bases). This receptor was identified in a woman aged 50 to 60 with Graves' hyperthyroidism. CDR3 in amino acids: CASSARGNEQYF. The CDR3 bases are TGTGCCAGCAGCGCCAGGGGCAACGAGCAGTACTTC.